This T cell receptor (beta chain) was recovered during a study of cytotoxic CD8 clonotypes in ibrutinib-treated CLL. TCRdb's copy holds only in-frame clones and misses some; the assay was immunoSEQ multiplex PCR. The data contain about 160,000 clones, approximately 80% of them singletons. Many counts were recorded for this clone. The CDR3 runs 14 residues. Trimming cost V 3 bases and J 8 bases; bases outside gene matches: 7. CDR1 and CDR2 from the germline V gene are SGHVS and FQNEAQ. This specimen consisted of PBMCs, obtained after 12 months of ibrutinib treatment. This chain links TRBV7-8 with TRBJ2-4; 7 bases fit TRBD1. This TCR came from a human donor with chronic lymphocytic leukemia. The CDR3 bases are TGTGCCAGCAGCTTCTCGGACAGGTGGGACATTCAGTACTTC. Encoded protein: CASSFSDRWDIQYF.